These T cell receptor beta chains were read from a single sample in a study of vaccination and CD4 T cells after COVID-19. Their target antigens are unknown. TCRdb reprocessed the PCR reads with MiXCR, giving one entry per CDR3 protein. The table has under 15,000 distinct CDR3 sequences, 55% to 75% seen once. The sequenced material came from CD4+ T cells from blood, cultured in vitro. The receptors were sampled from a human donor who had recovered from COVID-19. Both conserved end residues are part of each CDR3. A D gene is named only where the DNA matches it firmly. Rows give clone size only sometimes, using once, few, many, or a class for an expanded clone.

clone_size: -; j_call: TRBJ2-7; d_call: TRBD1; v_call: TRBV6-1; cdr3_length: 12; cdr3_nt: TGTGCCAGTAAGACAGGGGGCTACGAGCAGTACTTC; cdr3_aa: CASKTGGYEQYF
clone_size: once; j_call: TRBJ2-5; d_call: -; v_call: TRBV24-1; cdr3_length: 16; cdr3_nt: TGTGCCACCAGTGATTTGCAATTGTCAGGGTTGGAGACCCAGTACTTC; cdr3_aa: CATSDLQLSGLETQYF
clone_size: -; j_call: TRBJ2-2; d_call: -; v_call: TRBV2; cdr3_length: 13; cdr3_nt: TGTGCCAGCAGTGAAGAACAGGGCGGGGAGCTGTTTTTT; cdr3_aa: CASSEEQGGELFF
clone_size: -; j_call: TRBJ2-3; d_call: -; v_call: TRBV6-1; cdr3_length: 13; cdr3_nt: TGTGCCAGCTCGTGGGGGGTCACAGATACGCAGTATTTT; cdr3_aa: CASSWGVTDTQYF
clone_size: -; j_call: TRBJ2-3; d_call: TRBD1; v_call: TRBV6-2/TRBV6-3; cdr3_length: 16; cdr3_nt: TGTGCCAGCAGTTGGACAGGGGGCCTTCTCACAGATACGCAGTATTTT; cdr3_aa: CASSWTGGLLTDTQYF
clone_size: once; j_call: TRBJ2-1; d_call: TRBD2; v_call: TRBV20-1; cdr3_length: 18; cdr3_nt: TGCAGTGCTATAGACGTCGGAGGAGTAAGCGGGAGATTGAATGAGCAGTTCTTC; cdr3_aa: CSAIDVGGVSGRLNEQFF
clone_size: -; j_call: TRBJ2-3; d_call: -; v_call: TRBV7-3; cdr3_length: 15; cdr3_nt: TGTGCCAGCAGCTTAATCGGACCGTTCACAGATACGCAGTATTTT; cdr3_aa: CASSLIGPFTDTQYF
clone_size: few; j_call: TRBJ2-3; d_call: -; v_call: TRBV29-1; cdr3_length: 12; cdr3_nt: TGCAGCGCCGGTGGTCGTAAAGATACGCAGTATTTT; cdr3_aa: CSAGGRKDTQYF
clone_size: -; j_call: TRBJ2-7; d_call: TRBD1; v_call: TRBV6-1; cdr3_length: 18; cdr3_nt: TGTGCCAGCAGCCGGGAAAGAGCCGGCAGGGGGTTTTCCTACGAGCAGTACTTC; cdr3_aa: CASSRERAGRGFSYEQYF
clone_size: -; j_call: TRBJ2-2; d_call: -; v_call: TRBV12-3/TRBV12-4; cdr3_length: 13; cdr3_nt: TGTGCCAGCAGTGAACAGGGAACCGGGGAGCTGTTTTTT; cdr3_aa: CASSEQGTGELFF
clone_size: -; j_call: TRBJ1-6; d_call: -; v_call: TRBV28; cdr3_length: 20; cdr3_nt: TGTGCCAGCAGTTTAAACTCCTTTGCAGGGGTCAGCTCCTATAATTCACCCCTCCACTTT; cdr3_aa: CASSLNSFAGVSSYNSPLHF
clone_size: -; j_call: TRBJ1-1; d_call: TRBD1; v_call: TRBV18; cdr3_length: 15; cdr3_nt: TGTGCCAGCTCACTCGGACAGGGGGGGAACACTGAAGCTTTCTTT; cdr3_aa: CASSLGQGGNTEAFF
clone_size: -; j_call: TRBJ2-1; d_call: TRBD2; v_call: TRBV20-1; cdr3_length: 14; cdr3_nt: TGCAGTGCCGGGACTAGCGGGACCTTTGATGAGCAGTTCTTC; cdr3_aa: CSAGTSGTFDEQFF
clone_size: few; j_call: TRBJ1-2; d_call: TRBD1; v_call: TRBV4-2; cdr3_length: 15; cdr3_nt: TGTGCCAGCAGCCACCCGGACAGGGAGAACTATGGCTACACCTTC; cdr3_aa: CASSHPDRENYGYTF
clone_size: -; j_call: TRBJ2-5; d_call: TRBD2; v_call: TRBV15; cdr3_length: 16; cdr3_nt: TGTGCCACCAGCAGGGGGACTAGCGGGAGGGTAGAGACCCAGTACTTC; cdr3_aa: CATSRGTSGRVETQYF
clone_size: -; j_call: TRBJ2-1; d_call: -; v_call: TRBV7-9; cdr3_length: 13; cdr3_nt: TGTGCCAGCAGCTTGACCCTGGTCGGTGAGCAGTTCTTC; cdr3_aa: CASSLTLVGEQFF
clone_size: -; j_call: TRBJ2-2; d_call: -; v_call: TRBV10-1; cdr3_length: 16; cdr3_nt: TGCGCCAGCCAGGGGCAGGGAGGCCCGAACACCGGGGAGCTGTTTTTT; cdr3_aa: CASQGQGGPNTGELFF
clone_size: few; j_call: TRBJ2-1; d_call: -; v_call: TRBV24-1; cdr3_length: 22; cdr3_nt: TGTGCCACCAGTGAGGCTGGGGCTGCAGTGGCAGGGTCAGCGGGTTCTTACAATGAGCAGTTCTTC; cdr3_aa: CATSEAGAAVAGSAGSYNEQFF
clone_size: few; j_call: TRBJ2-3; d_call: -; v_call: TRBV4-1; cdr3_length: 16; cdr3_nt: TGCGCCAGCAGCCCTAGAGTCAGGGGGGACACAGATACGCAGTATTTT; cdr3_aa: CASSPRVRGDTDTQYF
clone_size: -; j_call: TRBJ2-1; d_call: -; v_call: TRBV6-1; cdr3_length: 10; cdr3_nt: TGTGCCACCTATTCCAATGAGCAGTTCTTC; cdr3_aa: CATYSNEQFF
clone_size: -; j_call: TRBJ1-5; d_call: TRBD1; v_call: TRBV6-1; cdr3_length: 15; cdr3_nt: TGTGCCAGCAGTGAAGGGGGACAGGGGGCGGATCCCCAGCATTTT; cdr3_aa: CASSEGGQGADPQHF
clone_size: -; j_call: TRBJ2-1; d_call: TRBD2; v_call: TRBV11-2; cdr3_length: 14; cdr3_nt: TGTGCCAGCAGCTTCAGCGGGAGTCAGGGTGAGCAGTTCTTC; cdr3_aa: CASSFSGSQGEQFF
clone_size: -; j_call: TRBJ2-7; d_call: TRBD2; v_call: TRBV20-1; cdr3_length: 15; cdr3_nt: TGCAGTGCTAGGGAAGCGGGAGGAAACTCCTACGAGCAGTACTTC; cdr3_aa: CSAREAGGNSYEQYF
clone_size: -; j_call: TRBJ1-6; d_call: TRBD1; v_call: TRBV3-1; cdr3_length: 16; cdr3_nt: TGTGCCAGCAGCCAAGATCCGGGACAGGTTAATTCACCCCTCCACTTT; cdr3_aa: CASSQDPGQVNSPLHF
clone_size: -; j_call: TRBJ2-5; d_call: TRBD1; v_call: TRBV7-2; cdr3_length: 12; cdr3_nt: TGTGCCAGCAGTGCGGACAGGGTCACCCAGTACTTC; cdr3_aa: CASSADRVTQYF
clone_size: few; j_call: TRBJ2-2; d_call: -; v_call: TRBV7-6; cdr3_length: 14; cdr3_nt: TGTGCCAGCAGCTTAGAGGGTTACACCGGGGAGCTGTTTTTT; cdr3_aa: CASSLEGYTGELFF
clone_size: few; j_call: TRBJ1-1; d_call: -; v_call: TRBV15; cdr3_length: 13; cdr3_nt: TGTGCCACCAGCAGACAGGGTAGCGCTGAAGCTTTCTTT; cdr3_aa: CATSRQGSAEAFF
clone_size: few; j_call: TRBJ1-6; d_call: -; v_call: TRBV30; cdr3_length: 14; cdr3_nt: TGTGCCTGGAATGAGGGGACCCGTAATTCACCCCTCCACTTT; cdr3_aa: CAWNEGTRNSPLHF
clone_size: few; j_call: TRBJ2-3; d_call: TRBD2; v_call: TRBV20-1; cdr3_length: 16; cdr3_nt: TGCAGTGCTAGAGTCCTTGTGGGACTAGGGGGGGATACGCAGTATTTT; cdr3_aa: CSARVLVGLGGDTQYF
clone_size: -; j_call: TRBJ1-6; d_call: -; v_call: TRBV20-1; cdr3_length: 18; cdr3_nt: TGCAGTGCTAGACGACCCCGAGCAGGGCCACCTTATAATTCACCCCTCCACTTT; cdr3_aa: CSARRPRAGPPYNSPLHF
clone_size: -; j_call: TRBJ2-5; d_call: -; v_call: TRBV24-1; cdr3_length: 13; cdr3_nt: TGTGCCACCAGTGGGGGGGCCGTGGAGACCCAGTACTTC; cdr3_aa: CATSGGAVETQYF
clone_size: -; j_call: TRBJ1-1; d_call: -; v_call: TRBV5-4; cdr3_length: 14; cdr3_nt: TGTGCCAGCAGAACCGGGGGAAGGAACACTGAAGCTTTCTTT; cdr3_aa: CASRTGGRNTEAFF
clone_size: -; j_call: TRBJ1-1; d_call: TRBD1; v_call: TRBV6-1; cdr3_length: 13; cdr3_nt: TGTGCCAGCAGTGCCCTCAGGGGGGAAGGAGCTTTCTTT; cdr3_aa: CASSALRGEGAFF
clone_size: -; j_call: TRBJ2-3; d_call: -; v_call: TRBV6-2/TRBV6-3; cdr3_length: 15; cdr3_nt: TGTGCCAGCAGTTACTCGACGGGGGTAGGTGATACGCAGTATTTT; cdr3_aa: CASSYSTGVGDTQYF
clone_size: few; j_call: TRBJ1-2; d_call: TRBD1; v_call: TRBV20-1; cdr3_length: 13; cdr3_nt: TGCAGTGCTAGTCCCCAGGGGGCGCCCAGCTACACCTTC; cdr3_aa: CSASPQGAPSYTF
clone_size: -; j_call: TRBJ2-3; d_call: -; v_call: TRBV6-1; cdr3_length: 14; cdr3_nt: TGTGCCAGCAGTGACTATTTTGGCACAGATACGCAGTATTTT; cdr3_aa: CASSDYFGTDTQYF
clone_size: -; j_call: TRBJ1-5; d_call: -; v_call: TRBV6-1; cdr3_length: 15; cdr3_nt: TGTGCCAGCAGACGCGGGAAGACAGAGGGTCAGCCCCAGCATTTT; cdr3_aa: CASRRGKTEGQPQHF
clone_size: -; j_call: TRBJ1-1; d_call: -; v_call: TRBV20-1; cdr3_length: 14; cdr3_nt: TGCAGTGCTAGGGGGGGACGGTTGAACACTGAAGCTTTCTTT; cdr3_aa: CSARGGRLNTEAFF
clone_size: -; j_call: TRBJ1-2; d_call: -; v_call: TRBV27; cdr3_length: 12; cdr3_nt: TGTGCCAGCGGGTCGGGGGTTAGTGGCTACACCTTC; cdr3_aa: CASGSGVSGYTF
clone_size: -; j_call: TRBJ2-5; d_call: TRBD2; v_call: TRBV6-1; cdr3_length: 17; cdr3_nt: TGTGCCAGCAGTGATTCCGGACTAGAAACGTTAGAGGAGACCCAGTACTTC; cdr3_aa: CASSDSGLETLEETQYF
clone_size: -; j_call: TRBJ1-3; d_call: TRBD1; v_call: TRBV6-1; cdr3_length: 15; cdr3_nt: TGTGCCAGCGGGAAGGACAGGGGCGCTGGAAACACCATATATTTT; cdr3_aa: CASGKDRGAGNTIYF
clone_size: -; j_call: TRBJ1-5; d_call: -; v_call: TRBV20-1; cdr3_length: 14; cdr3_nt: TGCAGTGCTAGAGATCTAGAGGGGAGGGGGCCCCAGCATTTT; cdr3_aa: CSARDLEGRGPQHF
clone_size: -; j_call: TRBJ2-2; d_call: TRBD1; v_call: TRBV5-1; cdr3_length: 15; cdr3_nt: TGCGCCAGCCGGGGACAGGGGTCGAACACCGGGGAGCTGTTTTTT; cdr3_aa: CASRGQGSNTGELFF
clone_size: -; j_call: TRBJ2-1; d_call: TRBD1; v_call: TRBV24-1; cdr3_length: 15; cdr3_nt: TGTGCCACCAGTGGGGACAGGGGCCCCTACAATGAGCAGTTCTTC; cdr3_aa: CATSGDRGPYNEQFF
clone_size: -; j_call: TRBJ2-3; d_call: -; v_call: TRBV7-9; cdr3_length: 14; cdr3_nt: TGTGCCAGCAGCTTTTCCGGTCACACAGATACGCAGTATTTT; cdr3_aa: CASSFSGHTDTQYF
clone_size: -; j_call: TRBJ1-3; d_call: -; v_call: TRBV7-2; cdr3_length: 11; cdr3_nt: TGTGCCAGCAGCTTAGTAAACACCATATATTTT; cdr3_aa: CASSLVNTIYF
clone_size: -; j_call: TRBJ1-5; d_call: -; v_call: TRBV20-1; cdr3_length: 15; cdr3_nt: TGCAGTGCTAGAGAATCCGGGAAGGTGAATCAGCCCCAGCATTTT; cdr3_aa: CSARESGKVNQPQHF
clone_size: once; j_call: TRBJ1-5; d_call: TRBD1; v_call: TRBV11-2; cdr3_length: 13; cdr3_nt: TGTGCCAGCAGCCCGACAGGGGTGGAAGCCCAGCATTTT; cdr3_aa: CASSPTGVEAQHF
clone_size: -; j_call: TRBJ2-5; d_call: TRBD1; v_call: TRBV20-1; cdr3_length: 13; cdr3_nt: TGCAGTGCACCTCCAGGGGGCCAAGAGACCCAGTACTTC; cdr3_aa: CSAPPGGQETQYF
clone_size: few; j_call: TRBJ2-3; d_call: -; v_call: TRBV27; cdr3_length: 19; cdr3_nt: TGTGCCAGCAGTCCAGTAGTCTGGCCGGACTACCATCTTCCAGATACGCAGTATTTT; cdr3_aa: CASSPVVWPDYHLPDTQYF
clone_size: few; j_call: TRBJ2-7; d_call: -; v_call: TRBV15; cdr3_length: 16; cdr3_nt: TGTGCCACCAGCAGAGCTCGGGCTGGACGAGGCGACGAGCAGTACTTC; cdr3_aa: CATSRARAGRGDEQYF
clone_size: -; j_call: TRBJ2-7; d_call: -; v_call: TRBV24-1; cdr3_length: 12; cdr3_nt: TGTGCCACCAGTGGTAATTACTACGAGCAGTACTTC; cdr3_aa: CATSGNYYEQYF
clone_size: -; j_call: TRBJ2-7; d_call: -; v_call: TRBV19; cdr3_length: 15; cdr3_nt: TGTGCCAGTACCCCAAATTCAGCTACTCTCAACGAGCAGTACTTC; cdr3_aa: CASTPNSATLNEQYF